This T cell receptor beta chain was recovered during a study of cytomegalovirus exposure and HLA in healthy donors. Study-level information: As released early, the data held approximately 80 million unique TCRs from HLA-typed donors.

General study points: It was assumed in the presence/absence analyses that sequencing depth was roughly uniform across donors. It was likely that a cluster of highly shared sequence variants was a sequencing artifact. CMV antigen specificity of a few CMV-associated chains was confirmed in vitro.

Germline V gene lookup returns CDR1 SGHTA and CDR2 FQGNSA. This CDR3 contains 15 residues. 13 Jbeta primers and 60 Vbeta primers were used for the PCR. Sequenced by immunoSEQ multiplex PCR; TCRdb stores in-frame clones only, minus some. The sample carries around 76,000 clones, 70% recorded once. As concerns this clone: The antigen is undetermined. The germline gene is not matched at one end of the junction; a read error may be the cause.

This receptor was identified in a woman between 50 and 59 years old in good health and CMV-seropositive. Sequences were obtained from PBMCs. This rearrangement joins TRBV7-2 to TRBJ2-2; 8 nucleotides match TRBD1. CDR3 in DNA: TGTGCCAGCAACTTACAGGGGGCGAACACCGGGGAGCTGTTTTTT. Its protein product is CASNLQGANTGELFF.